Listed here are 17 T cell receptor beta chains from one sample, sequenced in a study of blood T cells in healthy people across ages (dated by TCRdb to 2015 to 2017). Preparation of the library involved 5' RACE. The instrument was an Illumina HiSeq 2500. A second PCR of about 6 to 12 cycles was run with a J-beta primer mix and a sample-barcoded 5' primer. TCRdb redid the processing of the public reads, applying fastp at Q25 and MiXCR, and retained in-frame beta chains. Rows with one shared CDR3 protein collapse into an entry with the most common genes and DNA. For this sample there are around 1.5 million distinct CDR3 sequences; roughly 64% appear just once. The biggest ten clones account for 6.5% to 8.5% of the sample. The sequenced sample was blood. The receptors shown here come from a young man in good health.

This clonotype was seen only a few times. The rearrangement links TRBV12-3 or TRBV12-4 to TRBJ2-4, with D possibly being TRBD1 (5 bases). The V gene lost 3 bases and the J gene lost 0 bases, with 24 bases spanning the gap. CDR3 length: 20 amino acids. CDR3 in amino acids: CASSFPSLDRRSLAKNIQYF. The DNA for the CDR3 is TGTGCCAGCAGTTTTCCCTCTCTAGACAGACGGTCCTTAGCCAAAAACATTCAGTACTTC.

The chain uses TRBV4-3 and TRBJ2-1, with a weak D call TRBD1 (6 bases). There are 16 residues in the CDR3. Germline V gene sequence: CDR1 LGHNA, CDR2 YSLEER. V was pared by 2 bases and J by 6 bases, with 17 bases between. CDR3 protein: CASSQSDRPKSNEQFF. CDR3 sequence (DNA): TGCGCCAGCAGCCAATCAGACAGGCCCAAGAGCAATGAGCAGTTCTTC.

Notes on this clonotype: This may come from a read error, since a much larger clone is one base off. The chain uses TRBV29-1 and TRBJ1-2; D remains unclear. The germline CDR1 and CDR2 sequences are SQVTM and ANQGSEA. CDR3 length equals 14 residues. The V end was cut by 1 base, the J end by 0 bases, with 9 bases between. CDR3: CSVEGSYPNYGYTF. The DNA of the CDR3 is TGCAGCGTTGAAGGCTCGTACCCTAACTATGGCTACACCTTC.

This clonotype was detected once. The gene calls are TRBV30 and TRBJ2-7; D call uncertain. V was trimmed by 1 base and J by 1 base, leaving 14 bases between them. Germline CDR1 and CDR2: GTSNPN and SVGIG (reference sequence). The CDR3 covers 15 residues. The CDR3 DNA reads as TGTGCCTGGAGTGGGCCTGACCATTATTCCTACGAGCAGTACTTC. It specifies CAWSGPDHYSYEQYF.

This clonotype turned up a few times. The chain's CDR3 is CASSFGGSEYF. CDR3 in DNA: TGTGCCAGCAGTTTCGGGGGAAGTGAGTACTTC. The chain uses TRBV12-3 or TRBV12-4 and TRBJ2-4, with D possibly TRBD2 on 6 matching bases. The CDR3 sequence is 11 residues long. Trimming stripped 3 bases from V and 14 bases from J, with 11 bases between.

The V gene is TRBV5-6, the J gene TRBJ2-7; 8 nucleotides line up with TRBD2. TRBJ2-5 explains the end of the DNA better; the J call may be wrong. CDR3 length: 16 amino acids. Germline lookup yields CDR1 SGHDT and CDR2 YYEEEE. The CDR3 nucleotides read TGTGCCAGCAGCCGGGCAGCGGGGGACCCAAGGGAGACCCAGTACTTC. Translated, it gives CASSRAAGDPRETQYF.

V usage is TRBV12-3 or TRBV12-4 and J usage is TRBJ2-5; weak D call: TRBD1 (5 bases). The J call may be incorrect, as the DNA end agrees better with TRBJ2-7. CDR3 length equals 14 residues. CDR3 DNA sequence: TGTGCCAGCAGCACGCCAGGGCCGGACTACGAGCAGTACTTC. Translated: CASSTPGPDYEQYF.

The chain uses TRBV10-3 and TRBJ2-7; D possibly corresponds to TRBD2 (6 bases). The DNA end lines up better with TRBJ2-5; the J call may be wrong. The CDR3 is made up of 13 amino acids. The V gene's germline CDR1 is ENHRY and CDR2 SYGVKD. This chain's CDR3 is CATRRGPEETQYF. DNA of the CDR3: TGTGCCACCAGGCGGGGTCCCGAGGAGACCCAGTACTTC.

This clonotype was picked up a small number of times. The rearrangement joins TRBV5-5 to TRBJ2-7, with D perhaps assigned TRBD1 or TRBD2 (5 bases each). V was shortened by 0 bases and J by 2 bases, with 12 bases between the two germline ends. Germline lookup yields CDR1 SGHKS and CDR2 YYEKEE (reference sequence). The CDR3 contains 15 residues. CDR3 amino acids: CASSLEVGEPYEQYF. CDR3 bases: TGTGCCAGCAGCTTGGAGGTGGGGGAACCCTACGAGCAGTACTTC.

The chain links TRBV11-2 to TRBJ2-7; D is ambiguous. Germline assignment: CDR1 SGHAT and CDR2 FQNNGV. This CDR3 region has 14 residues. Trimming shortened V by 5 bases and J by 4 bases, and 15 bases separated the two germline ends. The CDR3 DNA reads TGTGCCAGCAGCAACGGACGGGTCGAATACGAGCAGTACTTC. It is translated as CASSNGRVEYEQYF. Combining the CDR3 with reference TRBV11-2 and TRBJ2-7 gives the whole variable domain EAGVAQSPRYKIIEKRQSVAFWCNPISGHATLYWYQQILGQGPKLLIQFQNNGVVDDSQLPKDRFSAERLKGVDSTLKIQPAKLEDSAVYLCASSNGRVEYEQYFGPGTRLTVT.

The CDR3 loop reads CANNTDDTEAFF. CDR3 in DNA: TGTGCCAACAATACGGACGACACTGAAGCTTTCTTT. This sequence joins TRBV21-1 and TRBJ1-1. TRBV21-1 corresponds to a pseudogene. The CDR3 contains 12 residues.

This clonotype was seen a few times. The gene calls are TRBV27 and TRBJ2-7; D ambiguous. The CDR3 spans 13 residues. Germline V gene sequence: CDR1 MNHEY, CDR2 SMNVEV (reference sequence). V was pared by 4 bases and J by 6 bases, with 13 bases between. The CDR3 here is CASSSPPSFEQYF. CDR3 DNA: TGTGCCAGCAGTTCCCCCCCCAGCTTCGAGCAGTACTTC.

This clonotype turned up a few times. This chain joins TRBV5-6 and TRBJ2-5, with TRBD2 as a possible D gene (5 bases). The J call may be faulty, since TRBJ2-7 better matches the DNA end. CDR3 length equals 15 residues. The germline V gene encodes CDR1 SGHDT and CDR2 YYEEEE. The CDR3 spells CASSLGVRPAGEQYF. CDR3 DNA sequence: TGTGCCAGCAGCTTGGGTGTTCGACCCGCGGGCGAGCAGTACTTC.

The chain carries TRBV7-6 and TRBJ2-1, with TRBD1 matching over 11 bases. V gave up 8 bases and J gave up 0 bases; unmatched junction bases: 12. Germline values: CDR1 SGHVS, CDR2 FNYEAQ. The CDR3 runs to 18 residues. The CDR3 spells CASAKGQGGHSSYNEQFF. The CDR3 DNA reads as TGTGCCAGCGCCAAGGGACAGGGGGGCCATTCCTCCTACAATGAGCAGTTCTTC.

J is TRBJ2-7 and V is TRBV20-1; 9 positions agree with TRBD1. The length of the CDR3 is 15 residues. Per germline, CDR1 DFQATT and CDR2 SNEGSKA (reference sequence). The CDR3 protein is CSGTWGQGVFYEQYF. The CDR3 coding sequence is TGCAGCGGGACCTGGGGACAGGGTGTATTCTACGAGCAGTACTTC.

The chain carries TRBV21-1 and TRBJ1-5; TRBD1 is the table's D call and was not checked against the DNA. TRBV21-1 is a recognized pseudogene. The CDR3 is 18 amino acids. The CDR3 sequence is CASSPWKYKLLSNQPQHF. The CDR3 DNA is TGTGCCAGCAGTCCCTGGAAGTATAAGTTACTAAGCAATCAGCCCCAGCATTTT.

This clonotype came up a few times. This sequence joins TRBV2 and TRBJ2-7; 7 nucleotides agree with TRBD2. The ends lost 6 bases at V and 5 bases at J; junction bases unmatched: 4. The CDR3 has 12 residues. Germline V gene sequence: CDR1 SNHLY, CDR2 FYNNEI. CDR3 nucleotide sequence: TGTGCCAGCAGGCGGACTAGTCACGAGCAGTACTTC. Translating it yields CASRRTSHEQYF.